These T cell receptor beta chains were read from a single sample in a study of T cell repertoires in cytomegalovirus infection. TCRdb called the reads again in MiXCR, with one record for every CDR3 protein. Here the sample spans 200,000 or so distinct CDR3 sequences, 28% being singletons. Sequenced input: PBMCs. The receptors stem from a human donor in good health (CMV status not recorded). Some clones in this sample may be carry-over from other donors' samples. The CDR3 runs from the conserved cysteine through the conserved F or W. A D gene is named only where the DNA matches it firmly. Clone size is stated in some rows and not others, as once, few, many or a class when expanded.

CDR3aa | CDR3nt | abundance | j_gene | v_gene | d_gene
CASSSPPILSTDTQYF | TGTGCCAGCAGCTCCCCCCCAATCCTTAGCACAGATACGCAGTATTTT | NA | TRBJ2-3 | TRBV7-1 | NA
CASSSPRNRDSNQPQHF | TGTGCCAGCAGTTCCCCCCGGAACAGGGATAGCAATCAGCCCCAGCATTTT | NA | TRBJ1-5 | TRBV12-3/TRBV12-4 | NA
CASTLARGDGYTF | TGTGCCAGCACCCTCGCCAGGGGCGACGGCTACACCTTC | NA | TRBJ1-2 | TRBV12-3/TRBV12-4 | NA
CSAPDVGSSNEQFF | TGCAGTGCTCCCGACGTGGGAAGCAGCAATGAGCAGTTCTTC | NA | TRBJ2-1 | TRBV20-1 | NA
CSAYTGGSTDTQYF | TGCAGTGCTTACACAGGGGGTTCTACAGATACGCAGTATTTT | few | TRBJ2-3 | TRBV20-1 | TRBD1
CASSPRATGTASYNEQFF | TGTGCCAGCTCACCCAGGGCCACCGGGACAGCTTCCTACAATGAGCAGTTCTTC | NA | TRBJ2-1 | TRBV18 | TRBD1
CASSLGSTGYGYTF | TGTGCCAGCAGCTTAGGGTCTACAGGGTATGGCTACACCTTC | few | TRBJ1-2 | TRBV7-9 | NA
CASSSEAWGDEAFF | TGTGCCAGCAGTTCAGAAGCATGGGGGGATGAAGCTTTCTTT | NA | TRBJ1-1 | TRBV7-8 | NA
CASSLAGAYNEQFF | TGTGCCAGCAGCTTAGCGGGGGCCTACAATGAGCAGTTCTTC | many | TRBJ2-1 | TRBV11-2 | NA
CASTQVRTGEKNGYTF | TGTGCCAGCACCCAGGTGAGGACAGGGGAGAAGAATGGCTACACCTTC | NA | TRBJ1-2 | TRBV6-2/TRBV6-3 | TRBD1
CASSSPGASRPDTQYF | TGTGCCAGCAGTTCGCCGGGGGCTAGCAGGCCAGATACGCAGTATTTT | few | TRBJ2-3 | TRBV27 | NA
CASSREGGGYTF | TGTGCCAGCAGCCGCGAAGGAGGTGGCTACACCTTC | few | TRBJ1-2 | TRBV6-2/TRBV6-3 | NA
CASTPGGGLGNEQYF | TGTGCCAGCACCCCCGGCGGGGGACTCGGCAACGAGCAGTACTTC | few | TRBJ2-7 | TRBV7-9 | TRBD2
CASSTGGGSGELFF | TGCGCCAGCAGTACAGGGGGAGGGTCCGGGGAGCTGTTTTTT | NA | TRBJ2-2 | TRBV4-1 | NA
CASSQVGTEGRTFF | TGTGCCAGCAGCCAAGTGGGGACGGAGGGAAGGACTTTCTTT | many | TRBJ1-1 | TRBV4-2 | NA
CASSHRGAGRSPLHF | TGTGCCAGCAGCCATCGGGGAGCGGGCCGTTCACCCCTCCACTTT | few | TRBJ1-6 | TRBV14 | NA
CASSPRQGGNTEAFF | TGTGCCAGCAGCCCCCGACAGGGCGGGAACACTGAAGCTTTCTTT | many | TRBJ1-1 | TRBV7-8 | TRBD1
CSVEDGTSNELFF | TGCAGCGTTGAAGATGGGACCTCCAATGAACTGTTTTTT | NA | TRBJ1-4 | TRBV29-1 | NA
CASTTWDTTLNEQFF | TGTGCCAGCACCACCTGGGACACTACCCTCAATGAGCAGTTCTTC | many | TRBJ2-1 | TRBV6-1 | NA
CASSSHHTDTQYF | TGTGCCAGCAGCTCTCACCACACAGATACGCAGTATTTT | many | TRBJ2-3 | TRBV7-2 | NA
CASSLEPGTDTEAFF | TGTGCCAGCAGCTTAGAGCCAGGGACCGACACTGAAGCTTTCTTT | many | TRBJ1-1 | TRBV7-8 | NA
CASSLEPGEQFF | TGTGCCAGCAGCTTGGAACCGGGGGAGCAGTTCTTC | NA | TRBJ2-1 | TRBV5-6 | NA
CASSPPLVNYGYTF | TGTGCCAGCAGCCCCCCGTTAGTTAACTATGGCTACACCTTC | few | TRBJ1-2 | TRBV12-3/TRBV12-4 | NA
CATSREGVPIYF | TGTGCCACCAGCAGAGAAGGGGTACCCATATATTTT | NA | TRBJ1-3 | TRBV15 | NA
CASSTVARSYEQYF | TGTGCCAGCAGCACCGTGGCCCGCTCCTACGAGCAGTACTTC | few | TRBJ2-7 | TRBV7-8 | NA
CASSRDNGYTF | TGTGCCAGCAGTAGGGACAATGGCTACACCTTC | few | TRBJ1-2 | TRBV2 | NA
CASSLKVGNDEAFF | TGTGCCAGCAGCTTAAAGGTGGGGAACGATGAAGCTTTCTTT | NA | TRBJ1-1 | TRBV7-2 | NA
CASSLGDVGYTF | TGTGCCAGCAGCTTGGGGGACGTGGGCTACACCTTC | few | TRBJ1-2 | TRBV7-9 | NA
CASSEGHKYNSPLHF | TGTGCCAGCAGTGAAGGACACAAATATAATTCACCCCTCCACTTT | few | TRBJ1-6 | TRBV2 | NA
CASSLGISTDTQYF | TGTGCCAGCAGCTTAGGTATCAGCACAGATACGCAGTATTTT | many | TRBJ2-3 | TRBV12-3/TRBV12-4 | NA